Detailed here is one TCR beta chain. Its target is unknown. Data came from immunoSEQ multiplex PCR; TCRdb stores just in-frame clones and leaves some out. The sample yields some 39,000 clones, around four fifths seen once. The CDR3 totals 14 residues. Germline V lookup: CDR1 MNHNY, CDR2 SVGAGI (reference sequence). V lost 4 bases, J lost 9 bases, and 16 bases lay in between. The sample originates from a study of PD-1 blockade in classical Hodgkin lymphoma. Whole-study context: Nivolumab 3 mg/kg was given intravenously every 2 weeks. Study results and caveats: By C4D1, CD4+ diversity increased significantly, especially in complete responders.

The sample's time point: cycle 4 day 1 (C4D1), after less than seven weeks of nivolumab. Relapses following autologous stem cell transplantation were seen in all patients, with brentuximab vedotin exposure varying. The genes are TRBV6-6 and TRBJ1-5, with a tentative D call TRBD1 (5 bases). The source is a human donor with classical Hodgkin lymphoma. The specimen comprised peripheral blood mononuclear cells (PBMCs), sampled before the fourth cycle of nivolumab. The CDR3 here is CASSLIQGVGPQHF. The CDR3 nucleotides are TGTGCCAGCAGTTTAATCCAGGGTGTTGGGCCCCAGCATTTT.